This TCR beta chain was sequenced in a study of blood T cell repertoires in COVID-19. The wider study: The cDNA or gDNA used as material had been derived from T cells, B-cell-depleted T cells, or PBMCs.

The V gene end was trimmed by 2 bases and the J gene end by 0 bases; junction bases not matched to a gene: 7. The length of the CDR3 is 17 residues. CDR1 is MGHRA, CDR2 YSYEKL, per germline. Profiling relied on immunoSEQ multiplex PCR, and the TCRdb table lists in-frame clones only, not all of them. In the table there are roughly 280,000 clones, 86% of which are singletons. The material sequenced was peripheral blood. V is TRBV4-1 and J is TRBJ2-7, with TRBD1 matching over 10 bases. The clonotype originates from a man in his late teens or twenties with active or convalescent COVID-19. The CDR3: CASSQTAGTGDSYEQYF. The CDR3 DNA reads TGCGCCAGCAGCCAAACCGCAGGGACAGGGGACTCCTACGAGCAGTACTTC.